The subject of this entry is one T cell receptor beta chain. This sample is drawn from a study of blood T cells in healthy people across ages. For the second PCR, which ran for about 7 to 11 cycles, a sample-barcoded 5' primer and a J-beta primer mix were used. One entry per CDR3 protein results from TCRdb running MiXCR on the 5' RACE reads. The sample records 720,000 or so distinct CDR3 sequences, 40% to 45% being singletons. The germline V gene encodes CDR1 SGHDN and CDR2 FVKESK. V was cut by 0 bases and J by 8 bases, with 16 bases left in between. The CDR3 runs to 16 residues. Sequenced material: blood. The receptor was derived from a man older than 75 in good health. The chain joins TRBV14 to TRBJ1-4; D not resolved. The CDR3, as DNA: TGTGCCAGCAGCCAAGATCTACTGGGTCAAGGCGAAAAACTGTTTTTT. Translation: CASSQDLLGQGEKLFF.